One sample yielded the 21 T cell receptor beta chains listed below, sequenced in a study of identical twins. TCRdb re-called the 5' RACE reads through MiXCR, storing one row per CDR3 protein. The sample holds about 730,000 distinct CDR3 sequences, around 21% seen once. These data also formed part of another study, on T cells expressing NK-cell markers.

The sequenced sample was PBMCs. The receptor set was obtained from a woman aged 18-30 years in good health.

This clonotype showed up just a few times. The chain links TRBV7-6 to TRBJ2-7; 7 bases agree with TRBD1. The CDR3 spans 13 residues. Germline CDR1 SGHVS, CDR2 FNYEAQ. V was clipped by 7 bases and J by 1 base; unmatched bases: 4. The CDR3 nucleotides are TGTGCCAGCACCCAGACAGGGTCCTACGAGCAGTACTTC. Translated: CASTQTGSYEQYF.

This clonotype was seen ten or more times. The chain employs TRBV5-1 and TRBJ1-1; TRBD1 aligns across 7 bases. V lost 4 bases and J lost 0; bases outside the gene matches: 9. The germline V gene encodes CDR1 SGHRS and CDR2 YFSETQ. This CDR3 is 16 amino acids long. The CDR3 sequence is CASSPGTALMNTEAFF. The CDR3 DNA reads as TGCGCCAGCAGCCCCGGGACAGCCCTGATGAACACTGAAGCTTTCTTT.

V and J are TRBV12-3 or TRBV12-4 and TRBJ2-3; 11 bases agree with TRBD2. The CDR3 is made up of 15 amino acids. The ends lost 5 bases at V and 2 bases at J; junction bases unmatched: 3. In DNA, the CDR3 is TGTGCCAGCAGTCGACTAGCGGGGAACACAGATACGCAGTATTTT. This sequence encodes CASSRLAGNTDTQYF.

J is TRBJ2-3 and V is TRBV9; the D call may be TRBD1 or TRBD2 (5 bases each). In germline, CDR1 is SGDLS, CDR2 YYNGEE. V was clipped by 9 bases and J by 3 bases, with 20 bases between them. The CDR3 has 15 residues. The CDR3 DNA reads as TGTGCCACCAACACCGGGACGGATGGAACAGATACGCAGTATTTT. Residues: CATNTGTDGTDTQYF.

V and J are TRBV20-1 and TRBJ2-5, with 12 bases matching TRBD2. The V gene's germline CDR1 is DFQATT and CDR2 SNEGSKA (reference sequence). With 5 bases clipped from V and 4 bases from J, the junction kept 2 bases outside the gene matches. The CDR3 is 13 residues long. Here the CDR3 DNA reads TGCAGTGCTTCTAGCGGGGGGGGAGAGACCCAGTACTTC. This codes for CSASSGGGETQYF.

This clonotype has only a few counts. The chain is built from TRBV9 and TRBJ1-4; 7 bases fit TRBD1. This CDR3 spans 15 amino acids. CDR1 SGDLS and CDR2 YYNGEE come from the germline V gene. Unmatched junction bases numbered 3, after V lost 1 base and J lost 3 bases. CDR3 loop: CASSVSGTANEKLFF. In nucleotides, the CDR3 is TGTGCCAGCAGCGTATCCGGGACAGCTAATGAAAAACTGTTTTTT.

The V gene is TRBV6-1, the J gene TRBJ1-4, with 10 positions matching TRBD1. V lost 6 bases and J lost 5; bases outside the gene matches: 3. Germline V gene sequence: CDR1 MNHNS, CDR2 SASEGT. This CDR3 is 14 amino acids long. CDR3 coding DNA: TGTGCCAGCAGCGTGGACAGGGGGAATGAAAAACTGTTTTTT. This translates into CASSVDRGNEKLFF.

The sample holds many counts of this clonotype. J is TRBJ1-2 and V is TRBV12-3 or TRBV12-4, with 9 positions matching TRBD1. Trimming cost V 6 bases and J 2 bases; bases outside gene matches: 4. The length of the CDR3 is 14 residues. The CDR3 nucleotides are TGTGCCAGCAGCCCAGGACAGGGGAACTATGGCTACACCTTC. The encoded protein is CASSPGQGNYGYTF.

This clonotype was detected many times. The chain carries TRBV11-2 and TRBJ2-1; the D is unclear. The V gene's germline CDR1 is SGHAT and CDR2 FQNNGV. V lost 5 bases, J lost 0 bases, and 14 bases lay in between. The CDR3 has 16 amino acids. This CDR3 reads CASSLGPSSSYNEQFF. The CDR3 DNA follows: TGTGCCAGCAGCCTAGGGCCGTCGAGCTCCTACAATGAGCAGTTCTTC.

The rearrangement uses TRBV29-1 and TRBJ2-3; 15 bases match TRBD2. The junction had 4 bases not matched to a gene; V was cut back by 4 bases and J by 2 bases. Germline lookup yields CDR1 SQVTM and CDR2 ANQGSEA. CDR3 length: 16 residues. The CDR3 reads CSVGTSGGAITDTQYF. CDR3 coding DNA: TGCAGCGTTGGGACTAGCGGGGGGGCAATCACAGATACGCAGTATTTT.

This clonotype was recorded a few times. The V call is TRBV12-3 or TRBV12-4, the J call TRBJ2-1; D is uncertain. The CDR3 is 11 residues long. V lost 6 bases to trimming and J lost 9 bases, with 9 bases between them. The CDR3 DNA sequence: TGTGCCAGCAGCCGGACCTTTGAGCAGTTCTTC. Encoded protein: CASSRTFEQFF.

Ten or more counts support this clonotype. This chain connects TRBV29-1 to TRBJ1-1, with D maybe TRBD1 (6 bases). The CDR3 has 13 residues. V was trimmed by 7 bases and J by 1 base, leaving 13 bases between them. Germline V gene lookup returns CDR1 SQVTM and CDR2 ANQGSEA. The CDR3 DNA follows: TGCAGCGCCTTAGGGGGGCCGAACACTGAAGCTTTCTTT. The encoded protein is CSALGGPNTEAFF.

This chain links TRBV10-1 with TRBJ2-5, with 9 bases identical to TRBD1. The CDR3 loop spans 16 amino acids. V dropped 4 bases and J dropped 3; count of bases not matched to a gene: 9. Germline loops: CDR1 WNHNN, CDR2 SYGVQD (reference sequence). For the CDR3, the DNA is TGCGCCAGCAGTGGGCCGGGACAGGGTCGGGAAGAGACCCAGTACTTC. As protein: CASSGPGQGREETQYF.

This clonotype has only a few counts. CDR3 in DNA: TGTGCCAGCAGCCGACTTACAGGGGAGGGCTACACCTTC. This encodes CASSRLTGEGYTF. The gene calls are TRBV3-1 and TRBJ1-2; TRBD1 matches at 7 bases. The junction had 7 bases not matched to a gene; V was cut back by 4 bases and J by 8 bases. The CDR3 is 13 amino acids. Germline CDR1 reads LGHDT; CDR2 reads YNNKEL (reference sequence).

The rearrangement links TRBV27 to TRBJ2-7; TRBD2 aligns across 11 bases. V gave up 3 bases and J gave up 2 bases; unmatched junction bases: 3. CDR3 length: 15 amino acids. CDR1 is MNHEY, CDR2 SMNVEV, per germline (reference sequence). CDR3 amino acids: CASSFTTSGAYEQYF. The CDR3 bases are TGTGCCAGCAGTTTCACGACTAGCGGGGCCTACGAGCAGTACTTC.

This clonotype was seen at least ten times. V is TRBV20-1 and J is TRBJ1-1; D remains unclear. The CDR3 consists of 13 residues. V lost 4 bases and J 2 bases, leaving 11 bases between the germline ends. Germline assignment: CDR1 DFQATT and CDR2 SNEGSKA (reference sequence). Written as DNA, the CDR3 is TGCAGTGCTATGGGAGCGTTTAACACTGAAGCTTTCTTT. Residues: CSAMGAFNTEAFF.

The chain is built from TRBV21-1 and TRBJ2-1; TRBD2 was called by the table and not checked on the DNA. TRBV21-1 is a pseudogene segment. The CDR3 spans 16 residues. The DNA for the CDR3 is TGTGCCAGCAGCAAAGAGGGGACTAGCGAGTACAATGAGCAGTTCTTC. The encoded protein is CASSKEGTSEYNEQFF.

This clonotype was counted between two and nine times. The CDR3 spells CASNPGTDLVWFF. CDR3 nucleotides: TGTGCCAGCAATCCCGGGACAGACCTAGTCTGGTTCTTC. The gene calls are TRBV2 and TRBJ2-1; the match to TRBD1 covers 7 bases. The germline V gene has CDR1 SNHLY and CDR2 FYNNEI. This CDR3 comprises 13 residues. The J segment lost 15 bases and the V segment lost 7 bases, leaving 15 bases of the junction unmatched.

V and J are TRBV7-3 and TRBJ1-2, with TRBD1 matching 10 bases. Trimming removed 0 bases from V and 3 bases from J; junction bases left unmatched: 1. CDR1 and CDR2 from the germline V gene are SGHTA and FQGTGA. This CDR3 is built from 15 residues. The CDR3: CASSLTGTGDYGYTF. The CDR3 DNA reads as TGTGCCAGCAGCTTAACCGGGACAGGGGACTATGGCTACACCTTC.

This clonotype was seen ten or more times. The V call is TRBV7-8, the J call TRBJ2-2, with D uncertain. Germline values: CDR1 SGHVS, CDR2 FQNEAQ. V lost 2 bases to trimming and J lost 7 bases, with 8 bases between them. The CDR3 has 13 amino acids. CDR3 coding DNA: TGTGCCAGCAGCTTAACCTTGGGCGGGGAGCTGTTTTTT. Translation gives CASSLTLGGELFF. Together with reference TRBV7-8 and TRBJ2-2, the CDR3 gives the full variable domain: GAGVSQSPRYKVAKRGQDVALRCDPISGHVSLFWYQQALGQGPEFLTYFQNEAQLDKSGLPSDRFFAERPEGSVSTLKIQRTQQEDSAVYLCASSLTLGGELFFGEGSRLTVL.

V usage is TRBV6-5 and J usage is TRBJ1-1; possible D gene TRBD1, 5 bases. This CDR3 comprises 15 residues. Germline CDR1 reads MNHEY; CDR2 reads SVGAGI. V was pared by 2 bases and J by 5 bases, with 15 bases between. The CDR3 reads CASSYVRGVRTEAFF. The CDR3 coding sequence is TGTGCCAGCAGTTACGTGAGAGGGGTTAGGACTGAAGCTTTCTTT.